The 31 T cell receptor beta chains in this list originate from one sample, sequenced in a study of long-term antiretroviral therapy in people with HIV. Survey-level immunoSEQ v3.0 assays were run. The protocol was immunoSEQ multiplex PCR, while the TCRdb copy is restricted to in-frame clones and leaves out a portion. The sample yields nearly 30,000 clones, about nine tenths seen once. The sample consisted of unsorted PBMCs, taken 3.2 years before starting antiretroviral therapy. The receptors derive from a middle-aged man with HIV.

The genes are TRBV4-3 and TRBJ2-3; the D is unclear. CDR3 length equals 17 residues. Per the germline V gene, CDR1 is LGHNA and CDR2 is YSLEER. Trimming removed 1 base at V and 2 bases at J, with 16 bases between. As DNA, the CDR3 is TGCGCCAGCAGCCAAGGAGCTGCCCCGATATCCACAGATACGCAGTATTTT. As protein: CASSQGAAPISTDTQYF.

This sequence joins TRBV7-2 and TRBJ1-1; 7 bases align to TRBD1. V lost 2 bases, J lost 0 bases, and 3 bases stayed unmatched. This CDR3 has 15 residues. Germline V gene lookup returns CDR1 SGHTA and CDR2 FQGNSA. The CDR3 spells CASSLIGQVNTEAFF. DNA for the CDR3: TGTGCCAGCAGCTTAATCGGACAGGTGAACACTGAAGCTTTCTTT.

V usage is TRBV5-5 and J usage is TRBJ1-5; TRBD1 agrees at 9 bases. Germline-derived CDR1 and CDR2 are SGHKS and YYEKEE (reference sequence). CDR3 length equals 15 residues. V shed 3 bases and J 7 bases; nucleotides not matched to a gene: 8. CDR3 nucleotides: TGTGCCAGCAGCTCCTGGACAGGGGAAGGACAGCCCCAGCATTTT. It codes for CASSSWTGEGQPQHF.

The rearrangement uses TRBV30 and TRBJ1-4, with D possibly being TRBD1 (6 bases). The CDR3 sequence is 14 residues long. Germline CDR1 and CDR2: GTSNPN and SVGIG (reference sequence). V dropped 2 bases and J dropped 3 bases, with 10 bases sitting between them. DNA for the CDR3: TGTGCCTGGAGTCGGACAGTTCCTAATGAAAAACTGTTTTTT. Amino acid sequence: CAWSRTVPNEKLFF. The full variable domain, with the rest looked up from reference TRBV30 and TRBJ1-4, is SQTIHQWPATLVQPVGSPLSLECTVEGTSNPNLYWYRQAAGRGLQLLFYSVGIGQISSEVPQNLSASRPQDRQFILSSKKLLLSDSGFYLCAWSRTVPNEKLFFGSGTQLSVL.

This clone was seen once. The chain combines TRBV19 with TRBJ2-5; D uncertain. The CDR3 contains 15 residues. Trimming left V 1 base short and J 1 base short, with 10 bases between. Germline CDR1 LNHDA, CDR2 SQIVND (reference sequence). CDR3: CASSIADSIQETQYF. Written as DNA, the CDR3 is TGTGCCAGTAGTATAGCAGACTCAATCCAAGAGACCCAGTACTTC.

This chain joins TRBV5-4 and TRBJ2-1; 9 bases agree with TRBD1. With V trimmed by 3 bases and J by 2 bases, 3 bases remained unmatched. Germline values: CDR1 SGHNT, CDR2 YYREEE (reference sequence). The CDR3 is 15 amino acids. The CDR3 nucleotides are TGTGCCAGCAGCTCCGGGACAGGGCCCTACAATGAGCAGTTCTTC. Translated, it gives CASSSGTGPYNEQFF.

J is TRBJ1-2 and V is TRBV11-2; 8 nucleotides align to TRBD1. Germline CDR1 SGHAT, CDR2 FQNNGV. Germline trimming cut 6 bases from V and 4 bases from J; bases unmatched to any gene: 7. The CDR3 sequence is 14 residues long. This CDR3 reads CASRPGQGSYGYTF. The CDR3 nucleotides are TGTGCCAGCAGACCCGGACAGGGATCCTATGGCTACACCTTC.

This rearrangement joins TRBV6-1 to TRBJ1-1; D unresolved. Germline loops: CDR1 MNHNS, CDR2 SASEGT. The CDR3 consists of 13 residues. Deletions cut 5 bases from V and 3 bases from J, with 10 bases between. For the CDR3, the DNA is TGTGCCAGCAGTCAGGACTGGGACACTGAAGCTTTCTTT. Translation gives CASSQDWDTEAFF.

V and J are TRBV12-5 and TRBJ2-7; D might be TRBD2 (5 bases). CDR1 and CDR2 from the germline V gene are LGHNT and FRNRAP. The CDR3 consists of 13 residues. Trimming pared 1 base from V and 4 bases from J, leaving 8 bases between. The CDR3 DNA is TGTGCTAGTGGTTTGGGATCGGGATACGAGCAGTACTTC. It encodes CASGLGSGYEQYF. The full variable domain, completed using reference TRBV12-5 and TRBJ2-7, is DARVTQTPRHKVTEMGQEVTMRCQPILGHNTVFWYRQTMMQGLELLAYFRNRAPLDDSGMPKDRFSAEMPDATLATLKIQPSEPRDSAVYFCASGLGSGYEQYFGPGTRLTVT.

This sequence joins TRBV29-1 and TRBJ1-5, with 7 bases aligning to TRBD1. The CDR3 spans 13 residues. CDR1 SQVTM and CDR2 ANQGSEA come from the germline V gene. Trimming took 7 bases from V and 4 from J; bases not matched to a gene: 7. CDR3 amino acids: CSAAGTDNQPQHF. In DNA form, the CDR3 reads TGCAGCGCCGCCGGGACAGATAATCAGCCCCAGCATTTT.

The rearrangement joins TRBV5-1 to TRBJ2-5, with D maybe TRBD1 (5 bases). V dropped 1 base and J dropped 3 bases, with 7 bases sitting between them. CDR3 length: 13 residues. Per the germline V gene, CDR1 is SGHRS and CDR2 is YFSETQ. The CDR3 sequence is CASSLLGEETQYF. Here the CDR3 DNA reads TGCGCCAGCAGCTTGTTAGGGGAAGAGACCCAGTACTTC.

This clone has just one count. V is TRBV29-1 and J is TRBJ2-3; D possibly uses TRBD1 or TRBD2 (7 bases each). Germline CDR1 and CDR2: SQVTM and ANQGSEA. The CDR3 consists of 14 residues. Trimming removed 2 bases at V and 2 bases at J, with 11 bases between. Here the CDR3 DNA reads TGCAGCGTTGAACAGGGGGGGCCCACAGATACGCAGTATTTT. Translating it yields CSVEQGGPTDTQYF.

This clone was seen just once. The genes are TRBV5-1 and TRBJ2-1; 8 bases align to TRBD1. The germline gives CDR1 SGHRS, CDR2 YFSETQ. The J segment lost 6 bases and the V segment lost 4 bases, leaving 6 bases of the junction unmatched. The length of the CDR3 is 14 residues. The CDR3 coding sequence is TGCGCCAGCAGCACCCCGACAGGGGCCAATGAGCAGTTCTTC. Its protein is CASSTPTGANEQFF.

CDR3 loop: CATSSPLRTQYF. In nucleotides, the CDR3 is TGTGCCACCAGCAGCCCTCTGCGGACCCAGTACTTC. The V call is TRBV15, the J call TRBJ2-5; D remains ambiguous. The CDR3 is made up of 12 amino acids. CDR1 is LNHNV, CDR2 YYDKDF, per germline (reference sequence). Trimming stripped 3 bases from V and 7 bases from J, with 9 bases between.

The rearrangement links TRBV7-9 to TRBJ2-3; D unresolved. The germline V gene has CDR1 SEHNR and CDR2 FQNEAQ (reference sequence). Trimming removed 3 bases from V and 0 bases from J, with 4 bases in between. This CDR3 region has 13 residues. The CDR3: CASSFPSTDTQYF. The CDR3 nucleotides are TGTGCCAGCAGCTTCCCGAGCACAGATACGCAGTATTTT.

The chain is built from TRBV28 and TRBJ1-4, with TRBD1 as a possible D gene (6 bases). This CDR3 region has 15 residues. V was pared by 6 bases and J by 7 bases, with 18 bases between. Germline V gene data show CDR1 as MDHEN and CDR2 as SYDVKM. CDR3 in DNA: TGTGCCAGCAGCCGCGGGGGGCGCGGAAGTGAAAAACTGTTTTTT. Translation: CASSRGGRGSEKLFF. Full variable domain (missing parts from reference TRBV28 and TRBJ1-4): DVKVTQSSRYLVKRTGEKVFLECVQDMDHENMFWYRQDPGLGLRLIYFSYDVKMKEKGDIPEGYSVSREKKERFSLILESASTNQTSMYLCASSRGGRGSEKLFFGSGTQLSVL.

DNA of the CDR3: TGTGCCAGCAGCTTTAGGGGTTTAGACACCGGGGAGCTGTTTTTT. Its translation is CASSFRGLDTGELFF. This rearrangement joins TRBV7-2 to TRBJ2-2, with D possibly being TRBD1 (5 bases). Trimming removed 3 bases from V and 3 bases from J, with 11 bases in between. This CDR3 spans 15 amino acids. Germline V lookup: CDR1 SGHTA, CDR2 FQGNSA.

In DNA form, the CDR3 reads TGTGCCAGCATGAACCGGGGTGAGCAGTTCTTC. It is translated as CASMNRGEQFF. The rearrangement links TRBV6-1 to TRBJ2-1, with D tentatively TRBD2 (5 bases). The length of the CDR3 is 11 residues. Germline V gene data show CDR1 as MNHNS and CDR2 as SASEGT. V was clipped by 7 bases and J by 9 bases, with 10 bases between them.

The chain couples TRBV5-5 to TRBJ1-3; the D gene is possibly TRBD1 (5 bases). V lost 0 bases to trimming and J lost 0 bases, with 16 bases between them. CDR1 SGHKS and CDR2 YYEKEE come from the germline V gene (reference sequence). This CDR3 region has 18 residues. The CDR3 region is CASSLAGLGVISGNTIYF. As DNA, the CDR3 is TGTGCCAGCAGCTTGGCTGGGTTGGGGGTCATCTCTGGAAACACCATATATTTT.

V and J are TRBV6-5 and TRBJ2-4, with D tentatively TRBD2 (6 bases). The germline CDR1 and CDR2 sequences are MNHEY and SVGAGI. CDR3 length equals 14 residues. V lost 6 bases and J lost 0, with 9 bases in between. In DNA form, the CDR3 reads TGTGCCAGCAGCAGCGGGCTAGCCAAAAACATTCAGTACTTC. Translating gives CASSSGLAKNIQYF.

This clone was counted only a few times. J is TRBJ2-7 and V is TRBV28; TRBD2 might be the D (7 bases). Trimming took 7 bases from V and 0 from J, leaving 31 bases between them. Germline-derived CDR1 and CDR2 are MDHEN and SYDVKM. The CDR3 is 20 amino acids. CDR3 DNA: TGTGCCAGCACCCCTGGGGTATGGGGGGGCCCGATATCCGTCTCCTACGAGCAGTACTTC. Protein sequence: CASTPGVWGGPISVSYEQYF.

The chain links TRBV29-1 to TRBJ1-1; D gene ambiguous. V lost 2 bases to trimming and J lost 0 bases, with 10 bases between them. Germline loops: CDR1 SQVTM, CDR2 ANQGSEA. This CDR3 has 14 amino acids. In nucleotides, the CDR3 is TGCAGCGTTGAAAGGCGGCTAATGAACACTGAAGCTTTCTTT. This gives the protein CSVERRLMNTEAFF.

The V and J genes are TRBV18 and TRBJ2-4; D uncertain. V gave up 6 bases and J gave up 8 bases, with 20 bases separating them. Germline CDR1 reads KGHSH; CDR2 reads LQKENI. The CDR3 has 15 amino acids. The chain's CDR3 is CASSTQRIGLDIQYF. The CDR3 DNA reads as TGTGCCAGCTCGACACAAAGAATCGGATTGGACATTCAGTACTTC.

This clone was counted between two and nine times. J is TRBJ1-6 and V is TRBV18; no clear D gene. The CDR3 runs to 15 residues. The germline V and J ends were trimmed by 1 base and 8 bases, with 12 bases remaining between them. The germline V gene encodes CDR1 KGHSH and CDR2 LQKENI. CDR3: CASSPLMSADSPLHF. CDR3 DNA: TGTGCCAGCTCACCACTTATGTCCGCCGATTCACCCCTCCACTTT.

The CDR3 loop is CASSVTLEVVETQYF. The CDR3 bases are TGTGCCAGCAGCGTCACCCTGGAGGTGGTGGAGACCCAGTACTTC. The V and J genes are TRBV7-2 and TRBJ2-5; maybe TRBD2 (5 bases). Germline V gene lookup returns CDR1 SGHTA and CDR2 FQGNSA. The V end was cut by 5 bases, the J end by 5 bases, with 18 bases between. This CDR3 has 15 amino acids.

The V and J genes are TRBV9 and TRBJ1-2; D not certain. The CDR3 contains 12 residues. Trimming took 6 bases from V and 8 from J, leaving 14 bases between them. Germline V gene lookup returns CDR1 SGDLS and CDR2 YYNGEE. CDR3 DNA: TGTGCCAGCAAACGAGCAGGAGCGGGCTACACCTTC. This codes for CASKRAGAGYTF.

This rearrangement joins TRBV6-5 to TRBJ2-3, with D perhaps matching TRBD2 (6 bases). The V end lost 4 bases, the J end lost 6 bases, and 11 bases lay between the germline ends. Germline values: CDR1 MNHEY, CDR2 SVGAGI. The length of the CDR3 is 13 residues. The CDR3 sequence: CASSSPGEDTQYF. CDR3 sequence (DNA): TGTGCCAGCAGTTCCCCGGGGGAGGATACGCAGTATTTT.

V usage is TRBV27 and J usage is TRBJ2-2, with D possibly being TRBD2 (6 bases). The CDR3 contains 17 residues. CDR1 and CDR2 from the germline V gene are MNHEY and SMNVEV (reference sequence). V was pared by 3 bases and J by 4 bases, with 18 bases between. The CDR3: CASSFFGGRSATGELFF. The DNA for the CDR3 is TGTGCCAGCAGTTTCTTCGGAGGGCGGTCGGCCACCGGGGAGCTGTTTTTT.

The rearrangement joins TRBV5-8 to TRBJ2-1; 7 bases are a match to TRBD2. CDR3 length: 15 amino acids. Germline V gene data show CDR1 as SGHTS and CDR2 as YDEGEE. J gave up 10 bases and V 3 bases, and 13 bases lay outside the gene matches. The DNA for the CDR3 is TGTGCCAGCAGCTCTTACCCTCGGGATAGCGGGGAGCAGTTCTTC. This sequence encodes CASSSYPRDSGEQFF. Supplemented by reference TRBV5-8 and TRBJ2-1, the full variable domain reads EAGVTQSPTHLIKTRGQQATLRCSPISGHTSVYWYQQALGLGLQFLLWYDEGEERNRGNFPPRFSGRQFPNYSSELNVNALELEDSALYLCASSSYPRDSGEQFFGPGTRLTVL.

This clone was seen a single time. This sequence joins TRBV7-3 and TRBJ1-1, with D perhaps TRBD1 (6 bases). Trimming left V 8 bases short and J 2 bases short, with 12 bases between. This CDR3 contains 13 residues. Germline assignment: CDR1 SGHTA and CDR2 FQGTGA. The CDR3 protein is CASRGQPNTEAFF. The CDR3, as DNA: TGTGCCAGCCGCGGACAGCCCAACACTGAAGCTTTCTTT.

The count of this clone is one. The rearrangement links TRBV6-1 to TRBJ2-2; TRBD1 aligns across 10 bases. The J segment lost 6 bases and the V segment lost 5 bases, leaving 3 bases of the junction unmatched. This CDR3 spans 14 amino acids. CDR1 MNHNS and CDR2 SASEGT come from the germline V gene. DNA of the CDR3: TGTGCCAGCAGTCGGACAGGGGGGGCCGGGGAGCTGTTTTTT. Its protein is CASSRTGGAGELFF.